This T cell receptor beta chain originates from a study of identical twins. All donors were healthy Caucasians. TCRdb reanalysed the 5' RACE reads using MiXCR and keeps one entry per CDR3 protein. The table lists a few hundred thousand distinct CDR3 sequences, around 24% of them singletons. Study-level results: Abundant cord blood beta clonotypes carried fewer insertions; memory repertoires showed none.

In the case of this clonotype: Its antigen is not known.

The sample also formed part of further work on T cells expressing NK-cell markers.

The clonotype was recovered from a woman in her late teens or twenties in good health. Sequencing input: CD4+ T cells sorted from blood.

The CDR3 DNA follows: TGTGCCATCAGCCAGACTAGCGGGAGCTACGAGCAGTACTTC. This gives the protein CAISQTSGSYEQYF. The chain links TRBV10-3 to TRBJ2-7, with TRBD2 matching over 12 bases. The CDR3 is 14 amino acids. Unmatched junction bases numbered 3, after V lost 6 bases and J lost 3 bases. CDR1 is ENHRY, CDR2 SYGVKD, per germline.